These 16 T cell receptor beta chains share one sample of origin, sequenced in a study of OX40 agonist ivuxolimab in advanced cancers. Measured with immunoSEQ multiplex PCR; TCRdb has only the in-frame clones, and not every one. Here the sample spans about 110,000 clones, about 92% being singletons. Material: CD4+ or CD8+ T cells sorted from blood, obtained in a trial of the OX40 agonist ivuxolimab. All receptors come from an adult with an advanced solid tumor such as melanoma, head and neck, liver or kidney cancer.

Only a few counts were recorded for this clone. This chain connects TRBV11-2 to TRBJ2-5; D assignment may be TRBD1 or TRBD2 (5 bases each). The CDR3 consists of 16 residues. The V gene lost 5 bases and the J gene lost 5 bases, with 21 bases spanning the gap. Germline lookup yields CDR1 SGHAT and CDR2 FQNNGV. CDR3 amino acids: CASSPLKGRIRETQYF. DNA for the CDR3: TGTGCCAGCAGCCCCCTAAAGGGACGAATCCGGGAGACCCAGTACTTC.

CDR3 loop: CAISEQGLEQYF. In DNA, the CDR3 is TGTGCCATCAGTGAACAGGGGCTCGAGCAGTACTTC. The rearrangement links TRBV10-3 to TRBJ2-7; 7 bases agree with TRBD1. Per germline, CDR1 ENHRY and CDR2 SYGVKD. This CDR3 is 12 amino acids long. V trimming: 3 bases; J trimming: 6 bases; junction bases outside the gene matches: 2.

The CDR3 spells CASSSTGWAYNEQFF. CDR3 DNA: TGTGCCAGCAGTTCAACAGGGTGGGCTTACAATGAGCAGTTCTTC. V is TRBV27 and J is TRBJ2-1; tentative D call: TRBD1 (6 bases). CDR1 is MNHEY and CDR2 is SMNVEV in the germline V gene (reference sequence). The CDR3 covers 15 residues. Trimming took 4 bases from V and 4 from J, leaving 14 bases between them.

The chain is built from TRBV6-1 and TRBJ1-1; the match to TRBD1 covers 8 bases. Trimming took 4 bases from V and 1 from J; bases not matched to a gene: 5. CDR3 length equals 15 residues. Germline values: CDR1 MNHNS, CDR2 SASEGT. The CDR3 DNA reads TGTGCCAGCAGTGCAGGGGGCGTGGAGAACACTGAAGCTTTCTTT. Translating it yields CASSAGGVENTEAFF.

The chain combines TRBV7-8 with TRBJ2-2; 8 positions agree with TRBD1. The CDR3 consists of 15 residues. J lost 7 bases, V lost 3 bases, and 7 bases had no gene match. CDR1 and CDR2 from the germline V gene are SGHVS and FQNEAQ. The CDR3 DNA reads as TGTGCCAGCAGCTTCCGGGACAGGCCTAGCGGGGAGCTGTTTTTT. Encoded protein: CASSFRDRPSGELFF.

In this sample, this clone turned up once. The V gene is TRBV6-5, the J gene TRBJ2-5; D remains unclear. The CDR3 covers 13 residues. Germline V gene data show CDR1 as MNHEY and CDR2 as SVGAGI. The V end was cut by 0 bases, the J end by 4 bases, with 6 bases between. CDR3 loop: CASSYSHRETQYF. The CDR3 nucleotides are TGTGCCAGCAGTTACTCGCATAGAGAGACCCAGTACTTC.

The rearrangement links TRBV5-1 to TRBJ2-2; D call uncertain. Trimming shortened V by 1 base and J by 3 bases, and 4 bases separated the two germline ends. This CDR3 spans 13 amino acids. Germline V gives CDR1 SGHRS, CDR2 YFSETQ. In nucleotides, the CDR3 is TGCGCCAGCAGCTTGTCGTACACCGGGGAGCTGTTTTTT. Its translation is CASSLSYTGELFF.

The gene calls are TRBV4-2 and TRBJ1-2; D may be TRBD1 (6 bases). Per germline, CDR1 LGHNA and CDR2 YNFKEQ. The CDR3 has 15 residues. V dropped 0 bases and J dropped 8 bases, with 16 bases sitting between them. CDR3 nucleotide sequence: TGTGCCAGCAGCCAAGAGGCAGGGGTGTTCGGCGGCTACACCTTC. Translation gives CASSQEAGVFGGYTF.

V usage is TRBV30 and J usage is TRBJ1-3; possibly TRBD1 for D (5 bases). Trimming shortened V by 0 bases and J by 0 bases, and 12 bases separated the two germline ends. This CDR3 is 16 amino acids long. CDR1 is GTSNPN and CDR2 is SVGIG in the germline V gene (reference sequence). The CDR3 nucleotides read TGTGCCTGGAGTGTACCGGGACCGAGCTCTGGAAACACCATATATTTT. This translates into CAWSVPGPSSGNTIYF.

The gene calls are TRBV19 and TRBJ2-7, with unresolved D. The CDR3 has 13 residues. Trimming took 5 bases from V and 4 from J, leaving 12 bases between them. The germline V gene encodes CDR1 LNHDA and CDR2 SQIVND (reference sequence). This CDR3 reads CASSSQKSYEQYF. As DNA, the CDR3 is TGTGCCAGTAGTTCACAGAAAAGTTACGAGCAGTACTTC.

J is TRBJ2-5 and V is TRBV5-5; D gene ambiguous. Trimming cost V 1 base and J 4 bases, with 14 bases left between them. Germline values: CDR1 SGHKS, CDR2 YYEKEE (reference sequence). This CDR3 region has 15 residues. The CDR3 spells CASSLNPQNGETQYF. DNA for the CDR3: TGTGCCAGCAGCTTGAATCCCCAAAATGGAGAGACCCAGTACTTC.

V and J are TRBV10-3 and TRBJ2-7; weak D call: TRBD1 (6 bases). V was pared by 6 bases and J by 2 bases, with 14 bases between. The CDR3 consists of 14 residues. In germline, CDR1 is ENHRY, CDR2 SYGVKD. The DNA for the CDR3 is TGTGCCATCAGAAACAGGGAAACAACCTACGAGCAGTACTTC. It specifies CAIRNRETTYEQYF.

V and J are TRBV7-6 and TRBJ2-5; 16 nucleotides align to TRBD2. The CDR3 length is 17 residues. Trimming cost V 3 bases and J 1 base; bases outside gene matches: 2. Looked up from germline, CDR1 is SGHVS and CDR2 is FNYEAQ. The DNA for the CDR3 is TGTGCCAGCAGCTTGGGACTAGCGGGGGGGTTCCAAGAGACCCAGTACTTC. As protein: CASSLGLAGGFQETQYF.

The chain carries TRBV5-1 and TRBJ2-1; the D gene is possibly TRBD2 (6 bases). V dropped 4 bases and J dropped 4 bases, with 18 bases sitting between them. The CDR3 extends over 16 amino acids. Looked up from germline, CDR1 is SGHRS and CDR2 is YFSETQ. The CDR3 DNA is TGCGCCAGCAGCACAACTCTAGCGCGACAGTACAATGAGCAGTTCTTC. This translates into CASSTTLARQYNEQFF.

The chain is built from TRBV9 and TRBJ1-6, with 7 bases matching TRBD1. The junction had 5 bases not matched to a gene; V was cut back by 4 bases and J by 7 bases. CDR1 SGDLS and CDR2 YYNGEE come from the germline V gene. The length of the CDR3 is 14 residues. This CDR3 is CASSPGTDNSPLHF. DNA of the CDR3: TGTGCCAGCAGCCCCGGGACAGACAATTCACCCCTCCACTTT.

V usage is TRBV11-3 and J usage is TRBJ1-1, with a tentative D call TRBD1 (5 bases). The germline V gene has CDR1 SGHNT and CDR2 YENEEA. The V end was cut by 5 bases, the J end by 1 base, with 14 bases between. This CDR3 has 15 amino acids. This chain's CDR3 is CASSPGGARNTEAFF. As DNA, the CDR3 is TGTGCCAGCAGCCCAGGCGGGGCGAGGAACACTGAAGCTTTCTTT.